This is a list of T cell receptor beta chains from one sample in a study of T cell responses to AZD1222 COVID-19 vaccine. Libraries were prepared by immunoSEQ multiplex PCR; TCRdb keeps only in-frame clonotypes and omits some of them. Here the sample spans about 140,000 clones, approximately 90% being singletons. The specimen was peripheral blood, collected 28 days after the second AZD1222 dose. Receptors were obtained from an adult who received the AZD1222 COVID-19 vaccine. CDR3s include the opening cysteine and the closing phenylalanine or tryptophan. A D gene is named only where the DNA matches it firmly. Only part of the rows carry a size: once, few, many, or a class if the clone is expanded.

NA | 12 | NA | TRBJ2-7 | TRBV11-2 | CASSLDAYEQYF | TGTGCCAGCAGCTTAGATGCATACGAGCAGTACTTC
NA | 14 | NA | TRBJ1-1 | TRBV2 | CASSEAGTYTEAFF | TGTGCCAGCAGTGAAGCGGGAACTTACACTGAAGCTTTCTTT
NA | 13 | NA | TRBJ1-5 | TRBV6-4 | CAFPRDSNQPQHF | TGTGCCTTCCCCAGGGATAGCAATCAGCCCCAGCATTTT
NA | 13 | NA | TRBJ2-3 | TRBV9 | CASSVDGIDTQYF | TGTGCCAGCAGCGTAGATGGGATAGATACGCAGTATTTT
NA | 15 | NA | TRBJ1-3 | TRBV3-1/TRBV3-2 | CASSQGTRSGNTIYF | TGTGCCAGCAGCCAAGGGACACGCTCTGGAAACACCATATATTTT
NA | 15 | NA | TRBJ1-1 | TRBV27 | CASSPWEGRNTEAFF | TGTGCCAGCAGTCCCTGGGAGGGGCGGAACACTGAAGCTTTCTTT
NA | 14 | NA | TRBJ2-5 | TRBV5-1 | CASSLDARPETQYF | TGCGCCAGCAGCTTGGACGCGCGGCCAGAGACCCAGTACTTC
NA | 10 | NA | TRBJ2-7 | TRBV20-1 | CSVLGIEQYF | TGCAGTGTACTGGGAATCGAGCAGTACTTC
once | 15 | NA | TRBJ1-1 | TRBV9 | CASSGRLGPNTEAFF | TGTGCCAGCAGCGGTCGATTAGGACCCAACACTGAAGCTTTCTTT
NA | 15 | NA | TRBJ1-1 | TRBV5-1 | CASSVNSGSNTEAFF | TGCGCCAGCAGCGTCAACAGTGGCTCTAACACTGAAGCTTTCTTT
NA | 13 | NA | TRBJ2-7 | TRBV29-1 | CSAVAGVSYEQYF | TGCAGCGCTGTAGCTGGGGTCTCCTACGAGCAGTACTTC
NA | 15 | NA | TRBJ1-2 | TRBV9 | CASSPTGSRQYGYTF | TGTGCCAGCAGCCCAACAGGCAGCCGACAATATGGCTACACCTTC
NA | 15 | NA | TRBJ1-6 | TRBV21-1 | CASSPRGSGNSPLHF | TGTGCCAGCAGCCCCAGGGGTTCAGGTAATTCACCCCTCCACTTT
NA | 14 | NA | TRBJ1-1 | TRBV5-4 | CASSWVPGETEAFF | TGTGCCAGCAGCTGGGTACCAGGGGAGACTGAAGCTTTCTTT
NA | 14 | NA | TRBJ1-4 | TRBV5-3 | CARISLGTGEKLFF | TGTGCCAGAATCTCGTTAGGGACGGGTGAAAAACTGTTTTTT
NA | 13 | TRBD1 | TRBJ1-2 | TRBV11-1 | CASSPGGNYGYTF | TGTGCCAGCAGCCCAGGGGGTAACTATGGCTACACCTTC
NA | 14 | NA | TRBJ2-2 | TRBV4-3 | CASSQSTNTGELFF | TGCGCCAGCAGCCAATCTACGAACACCGGGGAGCTGTTTTTT
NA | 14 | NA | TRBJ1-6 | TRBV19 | CASKRTVGNSPLHF | TGTGCCAGTAAAAGAACGGTGGGGAATTCACCCCTCCACTTT
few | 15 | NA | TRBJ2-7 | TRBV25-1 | CASSDGTRNLYEQYF | TGTGCCAGCAGTGATGGGACTCGGAATTTATACGAGCAGTACTTC
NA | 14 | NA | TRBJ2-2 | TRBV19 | CASRSGSGTGELFF | TGTGCCAGTAGGAGCGGATCGGGCACCGGGGAGCTGTTTTTT
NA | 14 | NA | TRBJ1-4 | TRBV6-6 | CASSFIATNEKLFF | TGTGCCAGCAGTTTCATTGCAACTAATGAAAAACTGTTTTTT
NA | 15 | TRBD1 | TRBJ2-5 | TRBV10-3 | CAISGEGAAQETQYF | TGTGCCATCAGCGGAGAGGGGGCAGCTCAAGAGACCCAGTACTTC
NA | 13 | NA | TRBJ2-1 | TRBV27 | CASSLSFRNEQFF | TGTGCCAGCAGTTTATCGTTCCGGAATGAGCAGTTCTTC
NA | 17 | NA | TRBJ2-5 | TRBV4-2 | CASSQEGYGRVRETQYF | TGTGCCAGCAGCCAAGAGGGGTACGGCAGGGTAAGAGAGACCCAGTACTTC
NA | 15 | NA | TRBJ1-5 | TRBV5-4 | CASSESPGVDQPQHF | TGTGCCAGCAGCGAAAGCCCAGGGGTGGATCAGCCCCAGCATTTT
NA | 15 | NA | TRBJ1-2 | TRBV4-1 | CASSPLWRTNYGYTF | TGCGCCAGCAGCCCCCTCTGGAGAACTAACTATGGCTACACCTTC
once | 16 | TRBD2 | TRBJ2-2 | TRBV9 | CASTVAGGANTGELFF | TGTGCCAGCACTGTAGCGGGGGGCGCGAACACCGGGGAGCTGTTTTTT
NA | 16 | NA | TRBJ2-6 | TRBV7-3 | CASSLIRDSGANVLTF | TGTGCCAGCAGCTTAATCCGGGATTCTGGGGCCAACGTCCTGACTTTC
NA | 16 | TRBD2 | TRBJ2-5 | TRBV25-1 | CASSESALAYQETQYF | TGTGCCAGCAGTGAATCGGCACTAGCGTACCAAGAGACCCAGTACTTC
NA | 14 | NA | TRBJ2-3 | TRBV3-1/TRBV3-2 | CASSHSEGIDTQYF | TGTGCCAGCAGCCACTCCGAGGGGATAGATACGCAGTATTTT
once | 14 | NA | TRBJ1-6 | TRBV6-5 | CALLSGGRNSPLHF | TGTGCACTCCTCAGCGGGGGGCGTAATTCACCCCTCCACTTT
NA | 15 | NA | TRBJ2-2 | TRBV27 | CASSLYPGDTGELFF | TGTGCCAGCAGTTTATACCCAGGGGACACCGGGGAGCTGTTTTTT
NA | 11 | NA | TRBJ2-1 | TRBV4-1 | CASSQAGEQFF | TGCGCCAGCAGCCAAGCAGGCGAGCAGTTCTTC
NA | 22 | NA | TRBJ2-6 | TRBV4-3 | CASSRSVHGSGRSNSGANVLTF | TGCGCCAGCAGCCGAAGCGTTCATGGTTCCGGGCGGAGTAACTCTGGGGCCAACGTCCTGACTTTC
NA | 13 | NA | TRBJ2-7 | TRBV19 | CASSLGFPYEQYF | TGTGCCAGTAGCCTCGGGTTTCCCTACGAGCAGTACTTC
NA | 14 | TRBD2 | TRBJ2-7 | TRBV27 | CASSPSTSGEEQYF | TGTGCCAGCAGTCCATCGACTAGCGGGGAGGAGCAGTACTTC
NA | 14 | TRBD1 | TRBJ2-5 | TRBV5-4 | CASSSGQVGETQYF | TGTGCCAGCAGCTCTGGACAGGTCGGTGAGACCCAGTACTTC